The sequence of this T cell receptor beta chain was determined in a study of Ad26.COV2.S vaccination and SARS-CoV-2 variants. Overall study: Vaccine-arm donor from the placebo-controlled COV1001 Ad26.COV2.S trial. Recipients of Ad26.COV2.S got it intramuscularly, once or twice 56 days apart. Study-wide findings and caveats: Greater spike-specific TCR breadth was seen in vaccine recipients than in placebo recipients.

Unmatched junction bases numbered 7, after V lost 5 bases and J lost 4 bases. The CDR3 has 15 amino acids. CDR1 and CDR2 from the germline V gene are MNHEY and SVGAGI. The treatment is: 15 to 20 received Ad26.COV2.S at low or high dose, single or two shots; about 5 received placebo; per-sample allocation not given. Sample collection was performed on day 63 after the first vaccine or placebo injection. Expression of Wuhan-strain SARS-CoV-2 spike came from the Ad26 vector that formed the vaccine. TCRdb's table, derived via immunoSEQ multiplex PCR, lists solely in-frame clones and lacks some. The profile shows roughly 450,000 clones, approximately 92% of them singletons. As for this clone: What it binds is unknown.

The chain combines TRBV6-5 with TRBJ2-2; TRBD2 matches 7 bases. The receptor's source is a person aged 18-60 years who received the Ad26.COV2.S COVID-19 vaccine or a placebo. The material was peripheral blood, obtained in a trial of Ad26.COV2.S vaccine versus placebo. The CDR3 is CASSTLAAPTGELFF. In DNA form, the CDR3 reads TGTGCCAGCAGTACCCTAGCGGCCCCCACCGGGGAGCTGTTTTTT.